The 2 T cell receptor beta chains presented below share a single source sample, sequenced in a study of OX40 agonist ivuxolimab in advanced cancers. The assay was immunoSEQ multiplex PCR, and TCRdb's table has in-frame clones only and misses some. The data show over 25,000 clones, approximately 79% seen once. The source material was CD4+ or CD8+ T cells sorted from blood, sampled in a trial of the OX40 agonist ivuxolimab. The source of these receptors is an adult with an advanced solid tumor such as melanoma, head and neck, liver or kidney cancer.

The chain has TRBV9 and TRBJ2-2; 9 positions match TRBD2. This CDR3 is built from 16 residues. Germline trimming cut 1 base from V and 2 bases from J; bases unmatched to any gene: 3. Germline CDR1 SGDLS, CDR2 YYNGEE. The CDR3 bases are TGTGCCAGCAGCGTATCTAGCGGGGTAAACACCGGGGAGCTGTTTTTT. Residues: CASSVSSGVNTGELFF.

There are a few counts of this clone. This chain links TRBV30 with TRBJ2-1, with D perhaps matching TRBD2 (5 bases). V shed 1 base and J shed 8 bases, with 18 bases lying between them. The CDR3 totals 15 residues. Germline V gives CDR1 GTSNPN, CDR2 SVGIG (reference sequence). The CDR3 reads CAWSEGSVLRDEQFF. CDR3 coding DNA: TGTGCCTGGAGTGAGGGTAGCGTTCTTAGAGATGAGCAGTTCTTC.